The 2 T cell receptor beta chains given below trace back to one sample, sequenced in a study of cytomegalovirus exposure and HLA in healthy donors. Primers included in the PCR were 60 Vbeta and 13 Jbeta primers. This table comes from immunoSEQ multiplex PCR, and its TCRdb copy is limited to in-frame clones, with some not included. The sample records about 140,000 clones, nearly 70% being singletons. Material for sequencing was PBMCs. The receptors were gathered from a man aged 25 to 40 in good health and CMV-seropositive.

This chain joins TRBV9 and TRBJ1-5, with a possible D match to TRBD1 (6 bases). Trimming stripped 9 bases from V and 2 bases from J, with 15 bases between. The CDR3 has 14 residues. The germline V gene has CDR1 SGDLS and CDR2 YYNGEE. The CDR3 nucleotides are TGTGCCAACCTTGACAGGATACGCAATCAGCCCCAGCATTTT. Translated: CANLDRIRNQPQHF.

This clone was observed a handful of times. The CDR3 sequence is CASSRQAPSGNTIYF. The CDR3 nucleotides read TGTGCCAGCAGCAGACAGGCGCCCTCTGGAAACACCATATATTTT. The V call is TRBV7-9, the J call TRBJ1-3; D perhaps matches TRBD1 (6 bases). Trimming stripped 5 bases from V and 0 bases from J, with 11 bases between. CDR1 and CDR2 from the germline V gene are SEHNR and FQNEAQ (reference sequence). The CDR3 is made up of 15 amino acids.